Listed below are T cell receptor beta chains from one sample, sequenced in a study of blood T cell repertoires in COVID-19. The protocol was immunoSEQ multiplex PCR, while the TCRdb copy is restricted to in-frame clones and leaves out a portion. This sample has about 300,000 clones, with just under 90% found just once. Sequencing was done on a sample of peripheral blood. The origin of the receptors is a woman aged 25-40 years with COVID-19, enrolled during active disease. The conserved cysteine and the conserved F or W are not part of the CDR3 here. D genes are given only for firm matches.

V gene: TRBV5-4; D gene: TRBD1; J gene: TRBJ2-2; CDR3 protein: ASSPQTGGASGELF
V gene: TRBV4-2; D gene: .; J gene: TRBJ1-1; CDR3 protein: ASSQTRVNTEAF
V gene: TRBV9; D gene: TRBD1; J gene: TRBJ2-2; CDR3 protein: ASSARLQGAAGELF
V gene: TRBV5-1; D gene: .; J gene: TRBJ2-5; CDR3 protein: ASSVDTQETQY
V gene: TRBV19; D gene: TRBD1; J gene: TRBJ1-5; CDR3 protein: ASSIRTGRGVGNQPQH
V gene: TRBV15; D gene: TRBD1; J gene: TRBJ2-2; CDR3 protein: ATERRTGNTGELF
V gene: TRBV12-3/TRBV12-4; D gene: TRBD1; J gene: TRBJ1-1; CDR3 protein: ASSPAGTGEAF
V gene: TRBV19; D gene: .; J gene: TRBJ2-5; CDR3 protein: ASSTRLVETQY
V gene: TRBV7-9; D gene: TRBD1; J gene: TRBJ1-4; CDR3 protein: ASSQDRGRKLF
V gene: TRBV24-1; D gene: .; J gene: TRBJ2-2; CDR3 protein: AAEGPTGELF
V gene: TRBV5-1; D gene: .; J gene: TRBJ1-1; CDR3 protein: ASSSDSSEAF
V gene: TRBV3-1/TRBV3-2; D gene: TRBD1; J gene: TRBJ1-1; CDR3 protein: ASSRRTGQTEAF
V gene: TRBV6-5; D gene: .; J gene: TRBJ2-1; CDR3 protein: ASSYRGGLGEQF
V gene: TRBV5-8; D gene: TRBD2; J gene: TRBJ2-1; CDR3 protein: ASSRTGLAAVYNEQF
V gene: TRBV9; D gene: TRBD1; J gene: TRBJ2-2; CDR3 protein: ASSPRTGKIGELF
V gene: TRBV5-5; D gene: .; J gene: TRBJ1-3; CDR3 protein: ASSAAGQNTIY
V gene: TRBV13; D gene: TRBD2; J gene: TRBJ2-5; CDR3 protein: ASSPRPGGQETQY
V gene: TRBV6-1; D gene: .; J gene: TRBJ1-5; CDR3 protein: ASSEEEGGWQPQH
V gene: TRBV11-2; D gene: .; J gene: TRBJ2-1; CDR3 protein: ASSKSGIDEQF
V gene: TRBV5-1; D gene: TRBD2; J gene: TRBJ2-2; CDR3 protein: ASSLAVAGDGGELF
V gene: TRBV15; D gene: .; J gene: TRBJ1-4; CDR3 protein: ATSRSPTGNEKLF
V gene: TRBV6-5; D gene: .; J gene: TRBJ1-2; CDR3 protein: ASSYAGGRDGYT
V gene: TRBV6-5; D gene: .; J gene: TRBJ1-1; CDR3 protein: ASGRGNTEAF
V gene: TRBV19; D gene: .; J gene: TRBJ1-2; CDR3 protein: ASSIRDYNGYT
V gene: TRBV19; D gene: .; J gene: TRBJ2-2; CDR3 protein: ASSFNTGELF
V gene: TRBV28; D gene: .; J gene: TRBJ1-1; CDR3 protein: ASSFPRPNTEAF
V gene: TRBV15; D gene: .; J gene: TRBJ1-2; CDR3 protein: ATSRDNRVGYGYT
V gene: TRBV4-2; D gene: TRBD2; J gene: TRBJ2-3; CDR3 protein: ASSQVVPRGAGGSDTQY
V gene: TRBV6-2/TRBV6-3; D gene: TRBD1; J gene: TRBJ2-3; CDR3 protein: ASSYSRQGNTDTQY
V gene: TRBV28; D gene: TRBD1; J gene: TRBJ1-1; CDR3 protein: ASSDPGGGENTEAF
V gene: TRBV11-2; D gene: .; J gene: TRBJ1-3; CDR3 protein: ASSFQPGDSGNTIY
V gene: TRBV4-3; D gene: .; J gene: TRBJ1-6; CDR3 protein: ASSQAGGGVSPLH
V gene: TRBV7-9; D gene: TRBD2; J gene: TRBJ2-7; CDR3 protein: ASSSKLAGFYEQY
V gene: TRBV7-9; D gene: .; J gene: TRBJ2-5; CDR3 protein: ASSPRSGVETQY
V gene: TRBV5-1; D gene: .; J gene: TRBJ1-1; CDR3 protein: ASSLGGGTEAF
V gene: TRBV6-6; D gene: .; J gene: TRBJ1-4; CDR3 protein: ASRQGGLGEKLF
V gene: TRBV6-4; D gene: TRBD2; J gene: TRBJ2-1; CDR3 protein: ASSVLAGGWNEQF
V gene: TRBV14; D gene: .; J gene: TRBJ2-4; CDR3 protein: ASSQTGVNIQY
V gene: TRBV5-1; D gene: .; J gene: TRBJ1-4; CDR3 protein: ASSLGPLAFNEKLF
V gene: TRBV5-4; D gene: .; J gene: TRBJ2-7; CDR3 protein: ASSDLGYEQY
V gene: TRBV12-3/TRBV12-4; D gene: TRBD2; J gene: TRBJ2-7; CDR3 protein: ASSLGEGQY
V gene: TRBV19; D gene: .; J gene: TRBJ2-2; CDR3 protein: ASTALVVEGGPFATGELF
V gene: TRBV30; D gene: .; J gene: TRBJ1-4; CDR3 protein: AWIWEEKLF
V gene: TRBV7-8; D gene: .; J gene: TRBJ2-3; CDR3 protein: ASSLSGRAQY